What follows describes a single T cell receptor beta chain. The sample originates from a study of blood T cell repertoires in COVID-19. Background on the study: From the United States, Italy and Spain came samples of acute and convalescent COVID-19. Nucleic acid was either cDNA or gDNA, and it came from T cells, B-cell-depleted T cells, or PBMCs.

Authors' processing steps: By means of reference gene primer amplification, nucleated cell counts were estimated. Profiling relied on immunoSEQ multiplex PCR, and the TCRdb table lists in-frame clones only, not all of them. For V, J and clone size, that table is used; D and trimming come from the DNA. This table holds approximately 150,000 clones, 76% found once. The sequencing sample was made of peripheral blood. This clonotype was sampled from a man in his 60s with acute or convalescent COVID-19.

The CDR3 DNA reads as TGTGCCAGTAGTGGCGGTTACGAGCAGTACTTC. It translates to CASSGGYEQYF. The chain links TRBV19 to TRBJ2-7; no clear D gene. The CDR3 extends over 11 amino acids. The germline V gene has CDR1 LNHDA and CDR2 SQIVND (reference sequence). With 5 bases removed from V and 4 bases from J, the gap between germline ends came to 6 bases.